This TCR beta chain was captured in a study of T cells in Graves' hyperthyroidism and ophthalmopathy. Study-level findings and limits: Median prediction lead before ophthalmopathy onset was 6.5 to 7 months with the model. Blood held most thyroid clonotypes expanded above 0.001 frequency.

About this clonotype: Its matching antigen is unknown.

Diagnoses used clinical symptoms, serum thyroxine and TRAb, thyroid ultrasound and orbital computed tomography. RNA transcripts were the template for amplifying TCR beta CDR3 regions. Using the HTBI primer set, a first-round RT-PCR was run on the TCR CDR3. TCRdb independently ran MiXCR on the multiplex PCR reads; one entry per CDR3 protein. The table has 620,000 or so distinct CDR3 sequences, roughly 15% seen once. The CDR3 sequence is 13 residues long. Germline V CDR1 and CDR2: KGHSH, LQKENI. Trimming cost V 3 bases and J 4 bases, with 9 bases left between them. The receptor was derived from a woman between 45 and 60 years old with Graves' ophthalmopathy. The V gene is TRBV18, the J gene TRBJ1-2; D gene unclear. The material sequenced was blood. The CDR3 sequence is CASSPVPAYGYTF. CDR3 DNA: TGTGCCAGCTCACCGGTCCCGGCCTATGGCTACACCTTC.